Presented here are 31 T cell receptor beta chains from one specimen sequenced in a study of shared clonotypes between healthy human individuals (dated by TCRdb to about 2020). The receptor library was made with the immunoSEQ multiplex PCR assay. TCRdb carries this immuneACCESS record with in-frame sequences only. Its versions omit some clonotypes, under half of them owing to an unresolved V gene in the studies checked, with the rest unexplained. This sample lists a few hundred thousand clones; around 78% were detected once. Of the sample, around 12% is held by the ten largest clones. The sample was PBMCs. The receptors come from a woman aged 40 to 49 in good health. Some clones in this sample may be carry-over from other donors' samples.

The rearrangement links TRBV6-5 to TRBJ2-2; D ambiguous. The germline CDR1 and CDR2 sequences are MNHEY and SVGAGI. The CDR3 runs 14 residues. The germline V and J ends were trimmed by 0 bases and 3 bases, with 5 bases remaining between them. The CDR3 bases are TGTGCCAGCAGTTACTCCGGAGACACCGGGGAGCTGTTTTTT. This sequence encodes CASSYSGDTGELFF.

V gene TRBV4-3 combines with J gene TRBJ2-7; 9 bases are shared with TRBD2. The CDR3 is 15 amino acids. Germline CDR1 and CDR2: LGHNA and YSLEER. V shed 3 bases, J shed 0 bases, and the junction held 3 bases outside the gene matches. This CDR3 reads CASSHVTSGSYEQYF. The CDR3 nucleotides read TGCGCCAGCAGCCACGTGACTAGCGGCTCCTACGAGCAGTACTTC.

This clone has just one count. This likely came from a read error, as a far larger clone is one base away. J is TRBJ2-3 and V is TRBV11-2, with 13 positions matching TRBD2. Losses at the gene ends were 6 bases for V and 1 base for J; bases not matched to a gene: 1. This CDR3 has 15 amino acids. Germline values: CDR1 SGHAT, CDR2 FQNNGV. The CDR3 DNA is TGTGCCAGCAGTGGGACTAGCGGGGGCACAGATACGCAGTATTTT. It codes for CASSGTSGGTDTQYF.

This sequence joins TRBV5-1 and TRBJ2-5; a possible D gene is TRBD2 (7 bases). The CDR3 sequence is 14 residues long. Looked up from germline, CDR1 is SGHRS and CDR2 is YFSETQ. Between the trimmed V and J ends, which lost 3 bases and 3 bases, there was a span of 12 bases. The DNA of the CDR3 is TGCGCCAGCAGCTCGGGGGGCGTAGAAGAGACCCAGTACTTC. It translates to CASSSGGVEETQYF.

V and J are TRBV9 and TRBJ2-1; D might be TRBD1 (6 bases). Germline CDR1 reads SGDLS; CDR2 reads YYNGEE. This CDR3 spans 17 amino acids. V gave up 4 bases and J gave up 0 bases, with 17 bases separating them. CDR3 sequence: CASSSSGTGLSYNEQFF. DNA of the CDR3: TGTGCCAGCAGCTCATCCGGAACAGGGCTCTCCTACAATGAGCAGTTCTTC.

This chain connects TRBV29-1 to TRBJ2-4; no reliable D call. CDR1 is SQVTM, CDR2 ANQGSEA, per germline. This CDR3 region has 11 residues. Trimming left V 7 bases short and J 0 bases short, with 4 bases between. The CDR3 sequence: CSGTAKNIQYF. CDR3 DNA sequence: TGCAGCGGGACAGCCAAAAACATTCAGTACTTC.

The table lists this clone with a few counts. J is TRBJ2-6 and V is TRBV29-1; maybe TRBD2 (7 bases). CDR1 SQVTM and CDR2 ANQGSEA come from the germline V gene. This CDR3 contains 16 residues. The V end lost 6 bases, the J end lost 4 bases, and 19 bases lay between the germline ends. The chain's CDR3 is CSVVGGRGDGANVLTF. CDR3 coding DNA: TGCAGCGTCGTCGGGGGGCGAGGGGACGGGGCCAACGTCCTGACTTTC.

This clone has a handful of counts. The junction does not match germline at one end; this may be a read error. The rearrangement links TRBV7-7 to TRBJ2-5, with D hard to call. The CDR3 has 13 amino acids. Germline V gene data show CDR1 as SSHAT and CDR2 as FNYEAQ (reference sequence). This chain's CDR3 is CASSPGMRETQYF. As DNA, the CDR3 is TGTGCTAGCAGCCCTGGGATGAGAGAGACCCAGTACTTC.

The chain is built from TRBV30 and TRBJ2-7; D unclear. The V gene lost 6 bases and the J gene lost 0 bases, with 12 bases spanning the gap. Germline V lookup: CDR1 GTSNPN, CDR2 SVGIG (reference sequence). This CDR3 has 13 residues. The CDR3 DNA is TGTGCCTGTTCGCGCGCCGGCTCCTACGAGCAGTACTTC. Translating it yields CACSRAGSYEQYF.

The chain couples TRBV6-6 to TRBJ1-2; D is unresolved. V lost 9 bases to trimming and J lost 8 bases, with 16 bases between them. In germline, CDR1 is MNHNY, CDR2 SVGAGI (reference sequence). The CDR3 has 12 residues. The CDR3 loop is CASATGVGGYTF. CDR3 coding DNA: TGTGCCAGTGCTACGGGCGTTGGGGGCTACACCTTC.

This chain joins TRBV30 and TRBJ1-1; D remains ambiguous. Trimming took 2 bases from V and 6 from J, leaving 16 bases between them. Germline V gene sequence: CDR1 GTSNPN, CDR2 SVGIG (reference sequence). The CDR3 contains 14 residues. The CDR3, as DNA: TGTGCCTGGAGTACAACGTGGGCCGGCGCTGAAGCTTTCTTT. It encodes CAWSTTWAGAEAFF.

Notes on this clone: Its ends do not fully match the called genes, so a read error is possible. The chain uses TRBV2 and TRBJ2-6; D gene uncertain. The CDR3 has 12 amino acids. Per the germline V gene, CDR1 is SNHLY and CDR2 is FYNNEI. Written as DNA, the CDR3 is TGTGCCAGCAGTTCTGAGGCCAACGTCCTGACTTTC. This sequence encodes CASSSEANVLTF.

CDR3 sequence: CASSLGPGVGKNIQYF. The CDR3 coding sequence is TGTGCCAGCAGTTTAGGTCCGGGTGTGGGCAAAAACATTCAGTACTTC. The rearrangement joins TRBV28 to TRBJ2-4; D ambiguous. The V and J ends lost 2 bases and 3 bases respectively, with 14 bases between them. The CDR3 spans 16 residues. Germline CDR1 is MDHEN and CDR2 is SYDVKM.

This chain uses TRBV7-6 with TRBJ2-7; TRBD1 matches 9 bases. This CDR3 contains 15 residues. Germline CDR1 and CDR2: SGHVS and FNYEAQ. V lost 5 bases to trimming and J lost 2 bases; unmatched junction nucleotides: 7. CDR3 loop: CASSQGDRVTYEQYF. The CDR3 nucleotides are TGTGCCAGCAGCCAAGGGGACAGGGTAACCTACGAGCAGTACTTC.

The chain carries TRBV2 and TRBJ2-5, with TRBD2 as a possible D gene (6 bases). CDR1 is SNHLY and CDR2 is FYNNEI in the germline V gene. The CDR3 extends over 13 amino acids. V lost 4 bases, J lost 5 bases, and 11 bases lay in between. CDR3 nucleotides: TGTGCCAGCAGTGGGGCCGGGGGTGAGACCCAGTACTTC. It translates to CASSGAGGETQYF. Variable domain in full (rest from reference TRBV2 and TRBJ2-5): EPEVTQTPSHQVTQMGQEVILRCVPISNHLYFYWYRQILGQKVEFLVSFYNNEISEKSEIFDDQFSVERPDGSNFTLKIRSTKLEDSAMYFCASSGAGGETQYFGPGTRLLVL.

The chain joins TRBV9 to TRBJ2-3; D call uncertain. The CDR3 runs 16 residues. The germline gives CDR1 SGDLS, CDR2 YYNGEE. The germline V and J ends were trimmed by 0 bases and 1 base, with 12 bases remaining between them. CDR3 DNA sequence: TGTGCCAGCAGCGTAGCCCTAGGGTGGGGCACAGATACGCAGTATTTT. It encodes CASSVALGWGTDTQYF. Combining the CDR3 with reference TRBV9 and TRBJ2-3 gives the whole variable domain DSGVTQTPKHLITATGQRVTLRCSPRSGDLSVYWYQQSLDQGLQFLIQYYNGEERAKGNILERFSAQQFPDLHSELNLSSLELGDSALYFCASSVALGWGTDTQYFGPGTRLTVL.

The rearrangement joins TRBV28 to TRBJ2-1; no clear D. This CDR3 contains 14 residues. V lost 5 bases and J lost 1, with 9 bases in between. Per germline, CDR1 MDHEN and CDR2 SYDVKM. CDR3 nucleotide sequence: TGTGCCAGCAGTCCTCCCGGATCCTACAATGAGCAGTTCTTC. Protein: CASSPPGSYNEQFF.

V gene TRBV29-1 combines with J gene TRBJ1-2, with 9 positions matching TRBD1. The CDR3 extends over 14 amino acids. V was pared by 0 bases and J by 7 bases, with 6 bases of the junction left unmatched. Germline lookup yields CDR1 SQVTM and CDR2 ANQGSEA. CDR3 sequence (DNA): TGCAGCGTTGAAGATCGACAGGGGGTGGTTGGCTACACCTTC. Its translation: CSVEDRQGVVGYTF.

The chain recombines TRBV27 with TRBJ2-4; perhaps TRBD1 as D (5 bases). V lost 0 bases to trimming and J lost 3 bases, with 12 bases between them. The CDR3 has 16 amino acids. Per the germline V gene, CDR1 is MNHEY and CDR2 is SMNVEV (reference sequence). This CDR3 is CASSLSKGQGKNIQYF. As DNA, the CDR3 is TGTGCCAGCAGTTTATCGAAGGGGCAGGGCAAAAACATTCAGTACTTC.

Notes on this clone: Other DNA sequences in the sample encode the same CDR3. J is TRBJ1-1 and V is TRBV18; a possible D gene is TRBD1 (5 bases). The CDR3 covers 13 residues. V lost 3 bases to trimming and J lost 4 bases, with 9 bases between them. In germline, CDR1 is KGHSH, CDR2 LQKENI. Here the CDR3 DNA reads TGTGCCAGCTCACCGGGGGGAGTCACTGAAGCTTTCTTT. Its translation: CASSPGGVTEAFF. Based on the CDR3 plus reference TRBV18 and TRBJ1-1, the full variable domain is NAGVMQNPRHLVRRRGQEARLRCSPMKGHSHVYWYRQLPEEGLKFMVYLQKENIIDESGMPKERFSAEFPKEGPSILRIQQVVRGDSAAYFCASSPGGVTEAFFGQGTRLTVV.

The V call is TRBV7-9, the J call TRBJ2-7; 12 bases fit TRBD1. CDR3 length equals 15 residues. Unmatched junction bases numbered 4, after V lost 5 bases and J lost 2 bases. Germline assignment: CDR1 SEHNR and CDR2 FQNEAQ (reference sequence). This CDR3 is CASSPGQGAPYEQYF. Written as DNA, the CDR3 is TGTGCCAGCAGCCCGGGACAGGGGGCCCCCTACGAGCAGTACTTC.

The chain has TRBV7-9 and TRBJ2-1; D is uncertain. Germline loops: CDR1 SEHNR, CDR2 FQNEAQ (reference sequence). CDR3 length: 13 residues. CDR3 amino acids: CASHIRSYNEQFF. The CDR3 coding sequence is TGTGCTTCCCACATCCGCTCCTACAATGAGCAGTTCTTC. Using reference TRBV7-9 and TRBJ2-1 for the parts outside the CDR3, the full variable domain is DTGVSQNPRHKITKRGQNVTFRCDPISEHNRLYWYRQTLGQGPEFLTYFQNEAQLEKSRLLSDRFSAERPKGSFSTLEIQRTEQGDSAMYLCASHIRSYNEQFFGPGTRLTVL.

In this sample, this clone turned up once. The rearrangement links TRBV28 to TRBJ2-5, with TRBD2 matching 10 bases. The V gene's germline CDR1 is MDHEN and CDR2 SYDVKM. J gave up 1 base and V 0 bases, and 11 bases lay outside the gene matches. The CDR3 has 19 amino acids. The CDR3 protein is CASSLWVSGRKSSQETQYF. DNA for the CDR3: TGTGCCAGCAGTTTATGGGTTAGCGGGAGGAAAAGTTCCCAAGAGACCCAGTACTTC.

This clone occurred once. The J gene is TRBJ2-7, the V gene TRBV10-2; D is uncertain. This CDR3 comprises 10 residues. From germline, CDR1 is WSHSY and CDR2 SAAADI. Trimming took off 10 bases at V and 5 bases at J, with 9 bases between the two ends. CDR3 protein: CATFLDEQYF. CDR3 bases: TGCGCCACCTTCCTGGACGAGCAGTACTTC.

This sequence joins TRBV6-6 and TRBJ2-1; no clear D. In germline, CDR1 is MNHNY, CDR2 SVGAGI (reference sequence). The CDR3 contains 13 residues. Trimming removed 8 bases from V and 4 bases from J, with 12 bases in between. DNA for the CDR3: TGTGCCAGCTCCTCCGACAAATACAATGAGCAGTTCTTC. Translating it yields CASSSDKYNEQFF.

The gene calls are TRBV6-6 and TRBJ1-2; 11 bases map to TRBD1. This CDR3 comprises 16 residues. The V and J ends lost 6 bases and 2 bases, in that order; junction bases with no gene match: 8. In germline, CDR1 is MNHNY, CDR2 SVGAGI (reference sequence). The CDR3 DNA reads as TGTGCCAGCAGGGGAGTTGGGGACAGGGGGAACTATGGCTACACCTTC. Its translation: CASRGVGDRGNYGYTF.

CDR3 DNA: TGCGCCAGCAGGGCCTCTCCGGAAGAGCAGTACTTC. Its protein is CASRASPEEQYF. V gene TRBV10-2 combines with J gene TRBJ2-7; D call uncertain. Germline V gene sequence: CDR1 WSHSY, CDR2 SAAADI. The V end lost 6 bases, the J end lost 7 bases, and 13 bases lay between the germline ends. This CDR3 is 12 amino acids long.

In its sample, this clone was seen a few times. This sequence joins TRBV5-1 and TRBJ2-4; 10 nucleotides match TRBD2. CDR1 is SGHRS and CDR2 is YFSETQ in the germline V gene. The CDR3 is 14 residues long. J was trimmed by 8 bases and V by 2 bases; bases with no gene match: 4. The CDR3 protein is CASSFTSGADIQYF. For the CDR3, the DNA is TGCGCCAGCAGCTTCACTAGCGGGGCGGACATTCAGTACTTC.

As to this clone: It is likely a read error: a sequence one base away is far more abundant. The chain combines TRBV6-4 with TRBJ1-1; 8 nucleotides align to TRBD1. This CDR3 is 14 amino acids long. From germline, CDR1 is MRHNA and CDR2 SNTAGT. Written as DNA, the CDR3 is TGTGCCAGCAGTGAGGGACAGGAGAACACTGAAGCTTCCTTT. Protein: CASSEGQENTEASF.

The gene calls are TRBV10-1 and TRBJ2-7; 7 bases match TRBD2. The length of the CDR3 is 13 residues. V shed 4 bases, J shed 0 bases, and the junction held 0 bases outside the gene matches. Germline-derived CDR1 and CDR2 are WNHNN and SYGVQD (reference sequence). CDR3: CASSASGSYEQYF. The CDR3 bases are TGCGCCAGCAGTGCTAGCGGCTCCTACGAGCAGTACTTC.

This clone has more than one count but fewer than ten. This chain joins TRBV6-1 and TRBJ2-7; 7 positions agree with TRBD1. CDR1 is MNHNS and CDR2 is SASEGT in the germline V gene. The CDR3 runs 14 residues. V gave up 8 bases and J gave up 9 bases; unmatched junction bases: 16. CDR3: CASSPTGVTVGQYF. Here the CDR3 DNA reads TGTGCCAGCTCCCCCACAGGGGTTACGGTCGGGCAGTACTTC.